These 5 T cell receptor beta chains were sequenced from one sample in a study of vaccination effects on CD4 cells after COVID-19. Following culture for roughly 10 days, CD4+ T cells were isolated. Participants received two doses of either the BNT162b2 or mRNA-1273 vaccine. No cognate antigen is known for these TCRs. The protocol was immunoSEQ multiplex PCR, while the TCRdb copy is restricted to in-frame clones and leaves out a portion. The table includes 50,000 to 80,000 clones, less than 80% detected once. The source material was CD4+ T cells from PBMCs cultured without peptide, sampled after COVID-19 vaccination. These receptors were obtained from a human donor who received a COVID-19 vaccine.

This chain connects TRBV6-6 to TRBJ2-7; 7 nucleotides agree with TRBD1. Germline-derived CDR1 and CDR2 are MNHNY and SVGAGI (reference sequence). Germline trimming cut 3 bases from V and 0 bases from J; bases unmatched to any gene: 5. This CDR3 spans 15 amino acids. The CDR3 region is CASSYNRGLSYEQYV. The CDR3 DNA reads as TGTGCCAGCAGTTATAACAGGGGCCTCTCCTACGAGCAGTACGTC.

V gene TRBV5-8 combines with J gene TRBJ1-2, with 7 bases matching TRBD1. Germline CDR1 is SGHTS and CDR2 is YDEGEE. Trimming at V came to 0 bases and at J to 4 bases, leaving 12 bases not matched to a gene. The CDR3 runs 17 residues. CDR3 in amino acids: CASSLGTRLDRVYGYTF. CDR3 DNA: TGTGCCAGCAGCTTGGGCACTCGCTTAGACAGGGTCTATGGCTACACCTTC.

In DNA, the CDR3 is TGTGCCAGCAGCCGGACAGGGCCTGCCACTGAAGCTTTCTTT. Its translation: CASSRTGPATEAFF. The chain couples TRBV5-5 to TRBJ1-1, with 8 bases that match TRBD1. V was pared by 4 bases and J by 4 bases, with 6 bases of the junction left unmatched. The CDR3 is made up of 14 amino acids. Germline assignment: CDR1 SGHKS and CDR2 YYEKEE (reference sequence). Drawing the rest from reference TRBV5-5 and TRBJ1-1, the complete variable domain is DAGVTQSPTHLIKTRGQQVTLRCSPISGHKSVSWYQQVLGQGPQFIFQYYEKEERGRGNFPDRFSARQFPNYSSELNVNALLLGDSALYLCASSRTGPATEAFFGQGTRLTVV.

The chain recombines TRBV28 with TRBJ1-4; the match to TRBD1 covers 10 bases. J lost 8 bases, V lost 5 bases, and 8 bases had no gene match. Germline V gene lookup returns CDR1 MDHEN and CDR2 SYDVKM. The CDR3 extends over 15 amino acids. CDR3 nucleotide sequence: TGTGCCAGCAGTACACCGGGACAGGGGAAAGAAAAACTGTTTTTT. Translation gives CASSTPGQGKEKLFF.

The chain links TRBV18 to TRBJ1-1; a weak D match, TRBD1 (5 bases). The germline V and J ends were trimmed by 4 bases and 6 bases, with 21 bases remaining between them. CDR3 length: 16 residues. CDR1 and CDR2 (germline): KGHSH, LQKENI. The CDR3 region has the DNA TGTGCCAGCTCACGAAATATTCCGGGGACCCAAGCTGAAGCTTTCTTT. It is translated as CASSRNIPGTQAEAFF.